This T cell receptor beta chain originates from a study of T-cell memory formation after mild COVID-19. TCRdb reanalysed the 5' RACE reads using MiXCR and keeps one entry per CDR3 protein. The sample has 92,000 or so distinct CDR3 sequences; about 13% are singletons. In germline, CDR1 is SGHNT, CDR2 YYREEE (reference sequence). The ends lost 0 bases at V and 3 bases at J; junction bases unmatched: 4. The CDR3 consists of 15 residues. Study results and caveats: Contracting CD4+ clones were located mainly in CM and EM, and CD8+ clones in EMRA. A subset of responding clones appeared in pre-infection memory, suggesting cross-reactive memory joined. Clones that shrank (day 15 to 85) were balanced CD4/CD8, whereas later expanders leaned CD4+.

There are many counts of this clonotype. Its antigen remains unidentified. The chain couples TRBV5-4 to TRBJ2-3; 7 nucleotides align to TRBD2. Source material: PBMCs or a T cell subset sorted from them (not recorded which). The TCR originated in an adult woman who had mild COVID-19 (a few samples of this study predate the infection). Cell type and time point are not known. CDR3 protein: CASSLGTSETDTQYF. CDR3 DNA: TGTGCCAGCAGCTTGGGTACTAGCGAGACAGATACGCAGTATTTT.